This TCR beta chain was identified in a study of T cell repertoires in ileal Crohn's disease. Study results and limitations: Compared with non-smokers, active smokers at surgery showed more clonal expansions.

Clones were sequenced by immunoSEQ multiplex PCR, and TCRdb holds only the in-frame ones, with some missing. This table holds just under 4,000 clones, under 80% found once. CDR1 and CDR2 (germline): GTSNPN, SVGIG (reference sequence). The CDR3 contains 11 residues. A remark on this clone: Its antigen is still unknown. At one boundary the junction diverges from the germline segment, which might be a read error.

This chain connects TRBV30 to TRBJ1-4; D uncertain. The receptor comes from an adult with Crohn's disease. Material: ileal tissue. The CDR3 loop is CASRRVEKLFF. The CDR3 DNA reads TGCGCATCCAGGAGGGTTGAAAAACTGTTTTTT.